Following are 31 T cell receptor beta chains from one sample sequenced in a study of monozygotic twins with inflammatory bowel disease. TCRdb re-called the 5' RACE reads and catalogs CDR3 proteins one per entry, DNA excluded. The clone table shows around 380,000 distinct CDR3 sequences, with the ten largest holding 2.4%. The sample consisted of blood. These TCRs come from a human donor with ulcerative colitis or Crohn's disease, or a healthy co-twin of an affected twin (not recorded which).

The chain has TRBV6-5 and TRBJ1-6; with no DNA, the TCRdb D assignment of TRBD1 cannot be verified. The CDR3 consists of 14 residues. Germline values: CDR1 MNHEY, CDR2 SVGAGI. The CDR3 here is CASSYRLPGSPLHF.

This chain uses TRBV7-2 with TRBJ1-6; TCRdb's D call, TRBD1, is unchecked because there is no DNA. The CDR3 covers 16 residues. Germline V gene sequence: CDR1 SGHTA, CDR2 FQGNSA. The CDR3 reads CASSRWTGRENSPLHF.

The chain has TRBV15 and TRBJ2-7; there is no DNA to check the TCRdb D call of TRBD2. CDR1 is LNHNV, CDR2 YYDKDF, per germline (reference sequence). The CDR3 covers 14 residues. CDR3 sequence reads: CATSMLRGRYEQYF.

The V and J genes are TRBV7-2 and TRBJ2-7; TCRdb's D call, TRBD2, is unchecked because there is no DNA. CDR3 length: 13 amino acids. CDR1 and CDR2 from the germline V gene are SGHTA and FQGNSA. CDR3 region: CASSLGEVDEQYF.

The rearrangement joins TRBV11-2 to TRBJ2-2. This CDR3 is built from 15 residues. Germline V lookup: CDR1 SGHAT, CDR2 FQNNGV. Here the CDR3 reads CASSPQESNTGELFF.

The genes are TRBV7-3 and TRBJ2-7; TCRdb outputs TRBD2, but without DNA this stays unchecked. CDR3 length: 15 residues. The germline V gene has CDR1 SGHTA and CDR2 FQGTGA. The CDR3 protein is CASSLAGLDSYEQYF.

The chain links TRBV5-5 to TRBJ2-7; TCRdb's assignment of TRBD1 cannot be checked, as there is no DNA. Germline V CDR1 and CDR2: SGHKS, YYEKEE (reference sequence). The CDR3 spans 15 residues. The CDR3 reads CASSLVPGTTYEQYF.

The chain recombines TRBV5-1 with TRBJ1-4. Germline CDR1 SGHRS, CDR2 YFSETQ. The CDR3 contains 14 residues. The CDR3 spells CASSLAPTNEKLFF.

The J gene is TRBJ2-1, the V gene TRBV20-1; as DNA is missing, the TRBD2 call by TCRdb cannot be tested. CDR1 DFQATT and CDR2 SNEGSKA come from the germline V gene (reference sequence). The CDR3 runs 18 residues. CDR3 region: CSAQGGGSPASSYNEQFF.

The chain has TRBV7-9 and TRBJ1-1; TCRdb reports TRBD1, a call that lacks DNA to check it against. CDR1 SEHNR and CDR2 FQNEAQ come from the germline V gene (reference sequence). The CDR3 covers 15 residues. The CDR3 loop reads CASTETGFANTEAFF.

This chain joins TRBV27 and TRBJ2-5; TCRdb's D call of TRBD1 is untestable without DNA. The germline V gene encodes CDR1 MNHEY and CDR2 SMNVEV (reference sequence). The CDR3 is made up of 15 amino acids. CDR3 loop: CASSLDRGMAETQYF.

The chain uses TRBV6-2 or TRBV6-3 and TRBJ1-1; the TCRdb call, TRBD1, lacks DNA for checking. Germline V gene data show CDR1 as MNHEY and CDR2 as SVGEGT. CDR3 length equals 13 residues. CDR3: CASSGDLGTEAFF.

This chain connects TRBV7-9 to TRBJ1-2; the D gene TCRdb calls, TRBD1, cannot be checked with no DNA. From germline, CDR1 is SEHNR and CDR2 FQNEAQ (reference sequence). CDR3 length equals 15 residues. The CDR3 region is CASSLASPHDYGYTF.

The chain couples TRBV24-1 to TRBJ2-3; the TRBD1 assignment by TCRdb is unverifiable without DNA. Germline V CDR1 and CDR2: KGHDR, SFDVKD. The CDR3 spans 16 residues. The CDR3 region is CATSDRRDRDVDTQYF.

This chain connects TRBV24-1 to TRBJ2-3. From germline, CDR1 is KGHDR and CDR2 SFDVKD. The CDR3 is 14 residues long. CDR3 residues: CATSDVVRTDTQYF.

CDR3 sequence: CASKGDSGAGDTQYF. V usage is TRBV2 and J usage is TRBJ2-3; checking the TCRdb D call of TRBD2 is not possible without DNA. The germline V gene encodes CDR1 SNHLY and CDR2 FYNNEI. This CDR3 is 15 amino acids long. Full variable domain (rest looked up from reference TRBV2 and TRBJ2-3): EPEVTQTPSHQVTQMGQEVILRCVPISNHLYFYWYRQILGQKVEFLVSFYNNEISEKSEIFDDQFSVERPDGSNFTLKIRSTKLEDSAMYFCASKGDSGAGDTQYFGPGTRLTVL.

This chain joins TRBV7-2 and TRBJ2-1; TCRdb picks TRBD1, but there is no DNA to check that call. From germline, CDR1 is SGHTA and CDR2 FQGNSA. The CDR3 runs to 16 residues. CDR3 region: CASSLGEHRSYDEQFF.

CDR3 region: CASSLAFGGTQETQYF. V usage is TRBV28 and J usage is TRBJ2-5; without DNA, the TCRdb call of TRBD2 cannot be checked. The germline V gene has CDR1 MDHEN and CDR2 SYDVKM. This CDR3 comprises 16 residues.

The gene calls are TRBV7-2 and TRBJ1-1. This CDR3 is 14 amino acids long. Looked up from germline, CDR1 is SGHTA and CDR2 is FQGNSA. The CDR3 region is CASSLNGFNTEAFF.

The chain carries TRBV5-5 and TRBJ2-3. The CDR3 length is 15 residues. The germline CDR1 and CDR2 sequences are SGHKS and YYEKEE (reference sequence). The chain's CDR3 is CASSLETLSTDTQYF. The variable domain in full, completed from reference TRBV5-5 and TRBJ2-3, reads DAGVTQSPTHLIKTRGQQVTLRCSPISGHKSVSWYQQVLGQGPQFIFQYYEKEERGRGNFPDRFSARQFPNYSSELNVNALLLGDSALYLCASSLETLSTDTQYFGPGTRLTVL.

The chain links TRBV7-6 to TRBJ1-5. The CDR3 spans 14 residues. Germline CDR1 SGHVS, CDR2 FNYEAQ. CDR3 in amino acids: CASSPNEGPQPQHF.

The rearrangement joins TRBV7-9 to TRBJ2-1; the TCRdb call, TRBD1, lacks DNA for checking. CDR1 and CDR2 from the germline V gene are SEHNR and FQNEAQ (reference sequence). This CDR3 comprises 14 residues. CDR3 protein: CASSLGTGGAPQFF.

V is TRBV24-1 and J is TRBJ1-5. Looked up from germline, CDR1 is KGHDR and CDR2 is SFDVKD. The CDR3 is made up of 13 amino acids. The CDR3 is CATSDSRNQPEHF.

V usage is TRBV7-2 and J usage is TRBJ2-1; TCRdb names TRBD2, which stays unverified in the absence of DNA. The CDR3 is 16 residues long. Germline CDR1 SGHTA, CDR2 FQGNSA. CDR3 amino acids: CASSLELAGEGNEQFF. Full variable domain (rest looked up from reference TRBV7-2 and TRBJ2-1): GAGVSQSPSNKVTEKGKDVELRCDPISGHTALYWYRQSLGQGLEFLIYFQGNSAPDKSGLPSDRFSAERTGGSVSTLTIQRTQQEDSAVYLCASSLELAGEGNEQFFGPGTRLTVL.

The chain carries TRBV3-1 and TRBJ2-2; TCRdb calls TRBD1, which cannot be checked without DNA. The germline CDR1 and CDR2 sequences are LGHDT and YNNKEL (reference sequence). This CDR3 has 17 residues. CDR3 amino acids: CASSPQGVGAHTGELFF.

The chain couples TRBV12-3 or TRBV12-4 to TRBJ2-5; the D gene TCRdb calls, TRBD2, cannot be checked with no DNA. The CDR3 extends over 14 amino acids. The chain's CDR3 is CASSLGGDGETQYF.

V gene TRBV27 combines with J gene TRBJ1-5. The CDR3 extends over 14 amino acids. Germline CDR1 reads MNHEY; CDR2 reads SMNVEV (reference sequence). This CDR3 is CASSLGPINQPQHF.

The V call is TRBV7-9, the J call TRBJ2-7; TCRdb returns TRBD2, unconfirmable since there is no DNA. CDR3 length equals 14 residues. Germline assignment: CDR1 SEHNR and CDR2 FQNEAQ (reference sequence). CDR3 sequence: CASSPPGAGGEQYF.

This chain connects TRBV5-1 to TRBJ2-3; TCRdb returns TRBD2, unconfirmable since there is no DNA. Germline lookup yields CDR1 SGHRS and CDR2 YFSETQ. The CDR3 runs 17 residues. The chain's CDR3 is CASSSLVAGGPTDTQYF.

The chain carries TRBV5-1 and TRBJ2-1. Germline CDR1 is SGHRS and CDR2 is YFSETQ. The CDR3 sequence is 14 residues long. The CDR3 here is CASSWRESYNEQFF.

The chain couples TRBV28 to TRBJ2-1; TCRdb proposes TRBD2, but this gene call is untestable without DNA. Germline CDR1 is MDHEN and CDR2 is SYDVKM. The CDR3 runs 15 residues. The CDR3 is CASSLPGLAPNEQFF.